This entry concerns a single TCR beta chain. Trimming removed 4 bases at V and 3 bases at J, with 12 bases between. CDR1 MNHEY and CDR2 SVGEGT come from the germline V gene. The CDR3 consists of 14 residues. Random hexamers primed reverse transcription of about 0.45 to 1 ug RNA. It was immunoSEQ multiplex PCR that amplified TCR beta CDR3 across 54 Vbeta and 13 Jbeta. TCRdb reprocessed the immunoSEQ multiplex PCR reads with MiXCR, giving one entry per CDR3 protein. The sample consists of approximately 100,000 distinct CDR3 sequences, about nine tenths of them appearing once. The data originate from a study of CD8 T cells in Susac syndrome. CD8+ and CD4+ T cells from blood underwent TCR beta sequencing, which was carried out in a high-throughput format. Age- and sex-matched healthy donors served as the control group.

The origin of this receptor is a human donor in good health. What was sequenced was CD4+ T cells from PBMCs. The chain combines TRBV6-2 or TRBV6-3 with TRBJ1-1; D unresolved. CDR3 in amino acids: CASSSPDLDTEAFF. The DNA of the CDR3 is TGTGCCAGCAGTTCCCCGGACCTGGACACTGAAGCTTTCTTT.